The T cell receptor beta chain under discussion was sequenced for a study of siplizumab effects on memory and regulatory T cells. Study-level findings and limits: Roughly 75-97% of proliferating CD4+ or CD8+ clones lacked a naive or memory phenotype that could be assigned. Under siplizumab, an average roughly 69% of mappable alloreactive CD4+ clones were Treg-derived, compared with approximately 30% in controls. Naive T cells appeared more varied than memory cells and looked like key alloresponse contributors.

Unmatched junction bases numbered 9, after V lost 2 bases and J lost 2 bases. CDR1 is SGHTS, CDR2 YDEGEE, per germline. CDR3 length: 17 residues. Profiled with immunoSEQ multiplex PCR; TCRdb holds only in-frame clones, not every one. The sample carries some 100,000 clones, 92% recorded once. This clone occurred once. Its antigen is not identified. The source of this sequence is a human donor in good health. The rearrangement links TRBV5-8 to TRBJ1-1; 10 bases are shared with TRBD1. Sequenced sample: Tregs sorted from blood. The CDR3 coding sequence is TGTGCCAGCAGCTTCCCCGGGACAGGGGCCCGAAACACTGAAGCTTTCTTT. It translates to CASSFPGTGARNTEAFF.